This TCR beta chain was identified during a study of blood T cell repertoires in COVID-19. Study summary: Acute and convalescent COVID-19 specimens originated in the United States, Italy and Spain.

TCRdb's table, derived via immunoSEQ multiplex PCR, lists solely in-frame clones and lacks some. The sample has over 130,000 clones, roughly nine tenths seen once. The CDR3 is made up of 15 amino acids. In germline, CDR1 is KGHSH, CDR2 LQKENI. The germline V and J ends were trimmed by 0 bases and 6 bases, with 14 bases remaining between them. Sequenced: peripheral blood. The receptor was derived from a woman in her fifties or sixties with active or convalescent COVID-19. This sequence joins TRBV18 and TRBJ1-1, with D maybe TRBD1 (6 bases). The CDR3 protein is CASSPPGRGNAEAFF. The CDR3 DNA is TGTGCCAGCTCACCACCGGGCAGGGGTAACGCTGAAGCTTTCTTT.